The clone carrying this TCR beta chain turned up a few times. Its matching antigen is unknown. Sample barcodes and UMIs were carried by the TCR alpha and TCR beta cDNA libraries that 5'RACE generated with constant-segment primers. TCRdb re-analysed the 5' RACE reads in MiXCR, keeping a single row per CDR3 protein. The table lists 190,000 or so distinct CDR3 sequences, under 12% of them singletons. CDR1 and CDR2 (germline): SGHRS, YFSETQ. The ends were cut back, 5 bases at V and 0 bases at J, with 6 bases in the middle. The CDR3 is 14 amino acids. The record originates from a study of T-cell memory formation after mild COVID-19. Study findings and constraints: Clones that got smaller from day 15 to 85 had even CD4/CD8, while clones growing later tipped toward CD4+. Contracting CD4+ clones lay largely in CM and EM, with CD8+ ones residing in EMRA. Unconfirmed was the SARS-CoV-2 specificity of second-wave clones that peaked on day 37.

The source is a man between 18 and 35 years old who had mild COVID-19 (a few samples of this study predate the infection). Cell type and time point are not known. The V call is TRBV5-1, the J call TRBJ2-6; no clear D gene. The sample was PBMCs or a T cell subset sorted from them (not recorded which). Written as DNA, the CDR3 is TGCGCCAGCAGGGTGAGCTCTGGGGCCAACGTCCTGACTTTC. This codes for CASRVSSGANVLTF.